The source of this T cell receptor (beta chain) is a study of preoperative IRX-2 immunotherapy in early breast cancer. Regarding treatment: preoperative locoregional IRX-2 cytokine immunotherapy. Patients received preoperative, locoregional IRX-2 cytokine immunotherapy in a phase Ib study. Method: immunoSEQ multiplex PCR; TCRdb's copy keeps in-frame clones and lacks some. The sample has approximately 34,000 clones; roughly 95% are singletons. Germline CDR1 is SGHTA and CDR2 is FQGNSA. This CDR3 has 14 amino acids. Trimming took off 1 base at V and 0 bases at J, with 6 bases between the two ends. The sample was acquired from a patient treated with IRX-2 immunotherapy. The V and J genes are TRBV7-2 and TRBJ1-2, with D hard to call. This clonotype originated in a human donor with breast cancer. The CDR3 nucleotides read TGTGCCAGCAGCTTAGGGGGTGCTAACTATGGCTACACCTTC. This encodes CASSLGGANYGYTF.